This T cell receptor (beta chain) was retrieved from a study of cytomegalovirus exposure and HLA in healthy donors. Use of 60 Vbeta and 13 Jbeta primers characterized the PCR. Repertoires were generated with immunoSEQ multiplex PCR, while TCRdb's copy carries only in-frame clones and drops some. The table for this sample gives around 70,000 clones. The CDR3 runs to 16 residues. V dropped 2 bases and J dropped 6; count of bases not matched to a gene: 9. CDR1 and CDR2 from the germline V gene are MGHRA and YSYEKL. Worth noting for this clone: What it binds is not known.

Findings and limits, study-wide: The authors listed roughly 150 TCR beta chains as cytomegalovirus-associated. Rare sequences made up most TCRs, while some public TCRs were found in many donors.

The clonotype was recovered from a woman in her thirties or forties in good health and CMV-seropositive. Material: PBMCs. This chain connects TRBV4-1 to TRBJ1-3, with 8 bases aligning to TRBD1. The CDR3 loop is CASSQWSTGGVNTIYF. In DNA form, the CDR3 reads TGCGCCAGCAGCCAATGGTCCACAGGGGGGGTAAACACCATATATTTT.